The 13 T cell receptor beta chains given below trace back to one sample, sequenced in a study of T cells in Graves' hyperthyroidism and ophthalmopathy. The TCR beta CDR3 regions underwent amplification using RNA transcripts as the source. In the first-round RT-PCR of the TCR CDR3, the HTBI primer set was used. One entry per CDR3 protein, called by TCRdb with MiXCR from the multiplex PCR reads. This table holds around 400,000 distinct CDR3 sequences, around 14% found once. Source material: blood. These receptors all come from a woman under 30 with Graves' hyperthyroidism that later progressed to Graves' ophthalmopathy.

This clonotype appeared many times. V is TRBV5-6 and J is TRBJ1-1; D remains unclear. The CDR3 is 12 residues long. The V end was cut by 0 bases, the J end by 3 bases, with 3 bases between. Germline CDR1 is SGHDT and CDR2 is YYEEEE. DNA for the CDR3: TGTGCCAGCAGCTTGGTGGACACTGAAGCTTTCTTT. Translation gives CASSLVDTEAFF.

This clonotype was recorded many times. V is TRBV7-6 and J is TRBJ2-1, with D uncertain. The germline V gene encodes CDR1 SGHVS and CDR2 FNYEAQ. The CDR3 loop spans 12 amino acids. V lost 0 bases to trimming and J lost 5 bases, with 2 bases between them. The CDR3 region is CASSLADNEQFF. The CDR3 DNA sequence: TGTGCCAGCAGCTTAGCGGACAATGAGCAGTTCTTC.

The table lists this clonotype with many counts. This rearrangement joins TRBV11-2 to TRBJ2-7; D remains unclear. The CDR3 contains 13 residues. CDR1 and CDR2 (germline): SGHAT, FQNNGV. V was cut by 1 base and J by 3 bases, with 7 bases left in between. This CDR3 is CASSLAALYEQYF. For the CDR3, the DNA is TGTGCCAGCAGCTTAGCCGCCCTCTACGAGCAGTACTTC.

This clonotype was seen at least ten times. The CDR3 loop is CASSPGTSGSYQFF. CDR3 bases: TGTGCCAGCAGTCCCGGGACTAGCGGGAGTTACCAGTTCTTC. This chain connects TRBV27 to TRBJ2-1; 14 nucleotides line up with TRBD2. Looked up from germline, CDR1 is MNHEY and CDR2 is SMNVEV (reference sequence). The length of the CDR3 is 14 residues. J gave up 13 bases and V 5 bases, and 7 bases lay outside the gene matches.

The sample holds many counts of this clonotype. J is TRBJ2-1 and V is TRBV2; TRBD2 agrees at 8 bases. Germline CDR1 and CDR2: SNHLY and FYNNEI. The CDR3 is made up of 21 amino acids. V was clipped by 3 bases and J by 6 bases; unmatched bases: 25. CDR3 sequence reads: CASSEAWGLEREGRGSNEQFF. The CDR3 DNA sequence: TGTGCCAGCAGTGAGGCGTGGGGGCTGGAACGGGAGGGCCGGGGATCCAATGAGCAGTTCTTC.

The rearrangement joins TRBV10-3 to TRBJ2-7, with 16 bases identical to TRBD2. The CDR3 consists of 17 residues. J lost 2 bases, V lost 2 bases, and 3 bases had no gene match. The germline CDR1 and CDR2 sequences are ENHRY and SYGVKD. The DNA for the CDR3 is TGTGCCATCAGTGAGCCGGGACTAGCGGGAGGGACCTACGAGCAGTACTTC. This encodes CAISEPGLAGGTYEQYF.

This chain joins TRBV25-1 and TRBJ2-3, with D unclear. Trimming shortened V by 0 bases and J by 0 bases, and 7 bases separated the two germline ends. This CDR3 has 15 amino acids. Germline lookup yields CDR1 MGHDK and CDR2 SYGVNS. DNA for the CDR3: TGTGCCAGCAGTGAATATTACAGCAGCACAGATACGCAGTATTTT. It yields the protein CASSEYYSSTDTQYF.

This clonotype has at least ten counts. J is TRBJ1-1 and V is TRBV20-1, with a possible D match to TRBD1 (5 bases). The CDR3 spans 15 residues. Germline-derived CDR1 and CDR2 are DFQATT and SNEGSKA (reference sequence). Trimming cost V 1 base and J 1 base, with 13 bases left between them. The CDR3 protein is CSARGGSDRNTEAFF. The CDR3 DNA reads as TGCAGTGCTAGAGGGGGGAGCGACAGGAACACTGAAGCTTTCTTT.

This clonotype was picked up many times. The chain recombines TRBV20-1 with TRBJ2-7; 9 bases agree with TRBD2. Germline V gene lookup returns CDR1 DFQATT and CDR2 SNEGSKA (reference sequence). The CDR3 has 14 residues. J gave up 0 bases and V 6 bases, and 6 bases lay outside the gene matches. In DNA form, the CDR3 reads TGCAGTGCCAATGGACTAGCGAACTCCTACGAGCAGTACTTC. This translates into CSANGLANSYEQYF.

This clonotype has just a few counts. Relative to the germline gene, one junction end is altered; a read error may explain this. The rearrangement uses TRBV12-3 or TRBV12-4 and TRBJ2-7; D not certain. The CDR3 totals 15 residues. The CDR3 loop reads CASSLARRSSCEQYF. In DNA, the CDR3 is TGTGCCAGCAGTTTAGCAAGGCGGAGCTCCTGCGAGCAGTACTTC.

Many counts were recorded for this clonotype. CDR3 in DNA: TGCGCCAGCAGCCAAGATTGGGAGACCCAGTACTTC. Translation: CASSQDWETQYF. The genes are TRBV4-1 and TRBJ2-5, with D uncertain. Germline V gene lookup returns CDR1 MGHRA and CDR2 YSYEKL. The CDR3 contains 12 residues. V gave up 0 bases and J gave up 5 bases, with 4 bases separating them.

V usage is TRBV28 and J usage is TRBJ1-6, with D perhaps matching TRBD1 (6 bases). This CDR3 spans 13 amino acids. Trimming cost V 5 bases and J 10 bases, with 12 bases left between them. CDR1 and CDR2 (germline): MDHEN, SYDVKM. In DNA, the CDR3 is TGTGCCAGCAGTCAGGGGTTTGGGTCACCCCTCCACTTT. Its translation is CASSQGFGSPLHF.

The table lists this clonotype with many counts. This chain links TRBV28 with TRBJ2-1, with a weak D call TRBD2 (5 bases). Germline CDR1 reads MDHEN; CDR2 reads SYDVKM. The CDR3 has 15 residues. The V end was cut by 1 base, the J end by 4 bases, with 11 bases between. CDR3 in amino acids: CASSLFGGGYNEQFF. As DNA, the CDR3 is TGTGCCAGCAGTTTATTCGGCGGAGGTTACAATGAGCAGTTCTTC.